This is a list of T cell receptor beta chains from one sample in a study of T cell responses to AZD1222 COVID-19 vaccine. The method was immunoSEQ multiplex PCR; TCRdb's version includes in-frame clones alone and lacks a portion of them. This sample has some 180,000 clones, with more than 90% found just once. The source was peripheral blood, collected on day 0 of AZD1222 vaccination. The receptors stem from an adult in good health. The CDR3 runs from the conserved cysteine through the conserved F or W. The order of the fields is clone size, V gene, J gene, CDR3 protein. For some rows the clone size is stated as once, few or many, or as a class when expanded; others skip it.

abundance: .; v_gene: TRBV6-5; j_gene: TRBJ1-2; CDR3aa: CASSYAGTNYGYTF
abundance: .; v_gene: TRBV10-3; j_gene: TRBJ2-7; CDR3aa: CAILPGQGSYEQYF
abundance: .; v_gene: TRBV5-4; j_gene: TRBJ2-2; CDR3aa: CASSFGVVSGELFF
abundance: once; v_gene: TRBV2; j_gene: TRBJ2-7; CDR3aa: CASRGRGSIEQYF
abundance: .; v_gene: TRBV3-1/TRBV3-2; j_gene: TRBJ2-1; CDR3aa: CASSQEGGGEQFF
abundance: .; v_gene: TRBV18; j_gene: TRBJ2-3; CDR3aa: CASSPQISDTQYF
abundance: .; v_gene: TRBV4-3; j_gene: TRBJ1-2; CDR3aa: CASSQEGTEYGYTF
abundance: .; v_gene: TRBV27; j_gene: TRBJ2-5; CDR3aa: CASSSKLAVVQETQYF
abundance: .; v_gene: TRBV7-9; j_gene: TRBJ2-1; CDR3aa: CASSFPEHPTGTYNEQFF
abundance: .; v_gene: TRBV5-4; j_gene: TRBJ2-1; CDR3aa: CASRLQGMDEQFF
abundance: .; v_gene: TRBV6-5; j_gene: TRBJ2-3; CDR3aa: CASTLQGASDTQYF
abundance: .; v_gene: TRBV6-5; j_gene: TRBJ1-6; CDR3aa: CASSRLDPYNSPLHF
abundance: .; v_gene: TRBV13; j_gene: TRBJ2-1; CDR3aa: CASSPPWGGSSYNEQFF
abundance: .; v_gene: TRBV18; j_gene: TRBJ1-2; CDR3aa: CASSPLDTGQARYGYTF
abundance: .; v_gene: TRBV30; j_gene: TRBJ1-5; CDR3aa: CAWSNKLPGNQPQHF
abundance: .; v_gene: TRBV19; j_gene: TRBJ1-2; CDR3aa: CASSLGILANYGYTF
abundance: .; v_gene: TRBV27; j_gene: TRBJ1-4; CDR3aa: CASSPREPTTEKLFF
abundance: .; v_gene: TRBV7-9; j_gene: TRBJ1-1; CDR3aa: CASSPPRVISTTEAFF
abundance: .; v_gene: TRBV6-5; j_gene: TRBJ2-5; CDR3aa: CASSYSVQETQYF
abundance: .; v_gene: TRBV4-2; j_gene: TRBJ2-1; CDR3aa: CASSQAPASGNYNEQFF
abundance: .; v_gene: TRBV29-1; j_gene: TRBJ1-2; CDR3aa: CSADSTGGYGYTF
abundance: .; v_gene: TRBV2; j_gene: TRBJ1-1; CDR3aa: CASSPRWDTEAFF
abundance: .; v_gene: TRBV2; j_gene: TRBJ1-5; CDR3aa: CASNGEGQPQHF
abundance: .; v_gene: TRBV5-1; j_gene: TRBJ2-7; CDR3aa: CASSGDSYEQYF
abundance: .; v_gene: TRBV2; j_gene: TRBJ2-7; CDR3aa: CASSGTGVVHEQYF
abundance: .; v_gene: TRBV15; j_gene: TRBJ2-1; CDR3aa: CATSRGRLARGQGQFF
abundance: .; v_gene: TRBV24-1; j_gene: TRBJ1-2; CDR3aa: CARDRGLYGYTF
abundance: .; v_gene: TRBV19; j_gene: TRBJ1-1; CDR3aa: CASKLERLNTEAFF
abundance: once; v_gene: TRBV6-5; j_gene: TRBJ1-1; CDR3aa: CASRLQMNTEAFF
abundance: .; v_gene: TRBV18; j_gene: TRBJ2-7; CDR3aa: CASSTWTESYEQYF
abundance: .; v_gene: TRBV24-1; j_gene: TRBJ2-1; CDR3aa: CATSDKDRGSYNEQFF
abundance: .; v_gene: TRBV7-8; j_gene: TRBJ1-5; CDR3aa: CASSLYVGGREPQHF
abundance: .; v_gene: TRBV2; j_gene: TRBJ2-7; CDR3aa: CASSSGTGWYEQYF
abundance: .; v_gene: TRBV20-1; j_gene: TRBJ1-2; CDR3aa: CSASAGDTNYGYTF
abundance: .; v_gene: TRBV5-4; j_gene: TRBJ1-1; CDR3aa: CASSFLAGSNTEAFF
abundance: .; v_gene: TRBV19; j_gene: TRBJ2-7; CDR3aa: CATEDRRGPLSKQYF
abundance: few; v_gene: TRBV7-2; j_gene: TRBJ2-2; CDR3aa: CASSLLGANTGELFF
abundance: .; v_gene: TRBV30; j_gene: TRBJ2-3; CDR3aa: CAWGVGTDTQYF
abundance: once; v_gene: TRBV6-6; j_gene: TRBJ2-2; CDR3aa: CASISSGGRNTGELFF
abundance: .; v_gene: TRBV4-1; j_gene: TRBJ2-3; CDR3aa: CASSQHPQGQGRRTDTQYF
abundance: .; v_gene: TRBV7-9; j_gene: TRBJ2-7; CDR3aa: CASSLDRRTPSGFSYEQYF
abundance: .; v_gene: TRBV24-1; j_gene: TRBJ2-1; CDR3aa: CATSDRPTSGGSWEQFF
abundance: .; v_gene: TRBV5-6; j_gene: TRBJ2-3; CDR3aa: CASSLDRGPADTQYF